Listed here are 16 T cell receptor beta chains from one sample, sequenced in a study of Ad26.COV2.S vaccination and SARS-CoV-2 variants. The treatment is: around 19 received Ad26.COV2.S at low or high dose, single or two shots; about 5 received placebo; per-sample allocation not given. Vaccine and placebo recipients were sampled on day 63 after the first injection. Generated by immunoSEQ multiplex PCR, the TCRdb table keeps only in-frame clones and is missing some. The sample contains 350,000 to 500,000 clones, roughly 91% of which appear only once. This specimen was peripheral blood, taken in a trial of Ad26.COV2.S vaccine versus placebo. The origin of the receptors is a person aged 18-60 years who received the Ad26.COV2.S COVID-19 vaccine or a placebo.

CDR3 sequence (DNA): TGCGCCAGCAGCCAAGCTGGCATTGGCGGAGGAGGCGATGAGCAGTTCTTC. It encodes CASSQAGIGGGGDEQFF. The rearrangement joins TRBV4-3 to TRBJ2-1; TRBD2 might be the D (5 bases). Trimming shortened V by 1 base and J by 8 bases, and 21 bases separated the two germline ends. This CDR3 is 17 amino acids long. Germline V gene sequence: CDR1 LGHNA, CDR2 YSLEER.

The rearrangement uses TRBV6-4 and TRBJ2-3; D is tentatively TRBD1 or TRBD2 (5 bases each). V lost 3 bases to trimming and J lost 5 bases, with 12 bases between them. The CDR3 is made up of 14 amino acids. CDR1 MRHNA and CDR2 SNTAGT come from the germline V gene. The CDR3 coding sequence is TGTGCCAGCAGTGAGGATCCGAGGGGAGATACGCAGTATTTT. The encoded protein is CASSEDPRGDTQYF.

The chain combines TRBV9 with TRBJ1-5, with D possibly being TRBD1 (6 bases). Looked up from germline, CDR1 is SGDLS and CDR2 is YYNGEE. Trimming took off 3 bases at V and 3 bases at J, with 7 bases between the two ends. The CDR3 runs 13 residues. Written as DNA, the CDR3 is TGTGCCAGCAGCGGGACAGACAATCAGCCCCAGCATTTT. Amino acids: CASSGTDNQPQHF.

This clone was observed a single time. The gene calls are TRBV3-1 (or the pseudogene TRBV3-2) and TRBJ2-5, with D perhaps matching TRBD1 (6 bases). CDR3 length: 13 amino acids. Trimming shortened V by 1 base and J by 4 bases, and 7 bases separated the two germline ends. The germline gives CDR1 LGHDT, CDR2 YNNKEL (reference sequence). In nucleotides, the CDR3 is TGTGCCAGCAGCCAAGCGGACAGAGAGACCCAGTACTTC. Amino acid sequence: CASSQADRETQYF.

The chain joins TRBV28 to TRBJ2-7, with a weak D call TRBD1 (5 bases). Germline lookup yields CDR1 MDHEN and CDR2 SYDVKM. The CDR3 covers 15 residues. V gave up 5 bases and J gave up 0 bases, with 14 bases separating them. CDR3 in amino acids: CASSEVGAGSYEQYF. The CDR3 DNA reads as TGTGCCAGCAGTGAAGTAGGGGCAGGCTCCTACGAGCAGTACTTC.

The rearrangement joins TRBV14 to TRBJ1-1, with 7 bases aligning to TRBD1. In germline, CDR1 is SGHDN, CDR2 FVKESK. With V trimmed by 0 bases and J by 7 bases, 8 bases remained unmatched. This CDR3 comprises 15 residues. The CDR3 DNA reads TGTGCCAGCAGCCAAGAACGAACCGGACAGGATGAAGCTTTCTTT. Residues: CASSQERTGQDEAFF. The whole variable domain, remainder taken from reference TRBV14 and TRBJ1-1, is EAGVTQFPSHSVIEKGQTVTLRCDPISGHDNLYWYRRVMGKEIKFLLHFVKESKQDESGMPNNRFLAERTGGTYSTLKVQPAELEDSGVYFCASSQERTGQDEAFFGQGTRLTVV.

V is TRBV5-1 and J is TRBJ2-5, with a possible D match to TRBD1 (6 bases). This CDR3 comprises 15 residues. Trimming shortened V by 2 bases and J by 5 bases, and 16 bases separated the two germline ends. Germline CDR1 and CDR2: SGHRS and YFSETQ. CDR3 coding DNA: TGCGCCAGCAGCTTATCCACAGGGACAAGGGAGACCCAGTACTTC. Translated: CASSLSTGTRETQYF. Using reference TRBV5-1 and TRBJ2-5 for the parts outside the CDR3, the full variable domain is KAGVTQTPRYLIKTRGQQVTLSCSPISGHRSVSWYQQTPGQGLQFLFEYFSETQRNKGNFPGRFSGRQFSNSRSEMNVSTLELGDSALYLCASSLSTGTRETQYFGPGTRLLVL.

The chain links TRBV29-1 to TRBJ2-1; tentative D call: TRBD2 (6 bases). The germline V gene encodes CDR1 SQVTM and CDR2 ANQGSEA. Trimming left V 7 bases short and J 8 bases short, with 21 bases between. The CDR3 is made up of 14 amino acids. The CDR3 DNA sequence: TGCAGCGGGACTTCGGGAGAAGGATGGGATGAGCAGTTCTTC. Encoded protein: CSGTSGEGWDEQFF.

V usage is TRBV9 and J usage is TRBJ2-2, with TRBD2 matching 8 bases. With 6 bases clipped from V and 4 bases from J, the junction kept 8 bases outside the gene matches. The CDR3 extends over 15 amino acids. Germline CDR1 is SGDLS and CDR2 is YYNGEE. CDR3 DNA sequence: TGTGCCAGCAAAGGTCAGGCGGGAGGCACCGGGGAGCTGTTTTTT. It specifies CASKGQAGGTGELFF. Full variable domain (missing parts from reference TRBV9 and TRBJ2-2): DSGVTQTPKHLITATGQRVTLRCSPRSGDLSVYWYQQSLDQGLQFLIQYYNGEERAKGNILERFSAQQFPDLHSELNLSSLELGDSALYFCASKGQAGGTGELFFGEGSRLTVL.

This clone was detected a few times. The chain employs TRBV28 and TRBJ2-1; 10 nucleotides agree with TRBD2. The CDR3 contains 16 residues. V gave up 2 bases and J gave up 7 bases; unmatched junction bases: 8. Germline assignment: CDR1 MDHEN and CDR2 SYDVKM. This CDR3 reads CASSLSALAGRNEQFF. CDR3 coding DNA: TGTGCCAGCAGTTTAAGCGCACTAGCGGGACGAAATGAGCAGTTCTTC.

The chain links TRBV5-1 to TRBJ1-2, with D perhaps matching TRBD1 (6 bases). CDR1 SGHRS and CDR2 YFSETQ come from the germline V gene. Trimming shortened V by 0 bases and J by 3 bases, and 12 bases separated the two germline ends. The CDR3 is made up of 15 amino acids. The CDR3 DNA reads TGCGCCAGCAGCTTGGTGGGGGCGCGGGACTATGGCTACACCTTC. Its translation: CASSLVGARDYGYTF.

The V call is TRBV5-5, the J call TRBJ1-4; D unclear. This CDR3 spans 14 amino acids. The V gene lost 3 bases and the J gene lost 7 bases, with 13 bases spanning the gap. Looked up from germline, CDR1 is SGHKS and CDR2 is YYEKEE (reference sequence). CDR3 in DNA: TGTGCCAGCAGCTCGTCCCCAAGGGTTGAAAAACTGTTTTTT. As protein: CASSSSPRVEKLFF. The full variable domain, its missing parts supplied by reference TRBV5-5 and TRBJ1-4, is DAGVTQSPTHLIKTRGQQVTLRCSPISGHKSVSWYQQVLGQGPQFIFQYYEKEERGRGNFPDRFSARQFPNYSSELNVNALLLGDSALYLCASSSSPRVEKLFFGSGTQLSVL.

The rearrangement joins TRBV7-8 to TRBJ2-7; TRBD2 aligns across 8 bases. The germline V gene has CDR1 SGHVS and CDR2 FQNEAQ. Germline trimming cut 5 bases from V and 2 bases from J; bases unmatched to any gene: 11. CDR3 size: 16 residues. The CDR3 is CASSRPPSGYTYEQYF. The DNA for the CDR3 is TGTGCCAGCAGCCGCCCCCCTAGCGGGTACACCTACGAGCAGTACTTC.

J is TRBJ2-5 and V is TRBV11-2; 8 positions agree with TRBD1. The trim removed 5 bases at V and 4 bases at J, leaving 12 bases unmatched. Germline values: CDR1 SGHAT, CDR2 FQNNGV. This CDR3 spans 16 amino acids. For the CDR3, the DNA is TGTGCCAGCAGCCCCATCCCCAGGGGGCAAAGAGAGACCCAGTACTTC. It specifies CASSPIPRGQRETQYF.

The CDR3 region is CASSDSPGVVYNEQFF. As DNA, the CDR3 is TGTGCCAGCAGTGACTCGCCCGGGGTCGTCTACAATGAGCAGTTCTTC. The rearrangement links TRBV6-4 to TRBJ2-1, with D possibly matching TRBD2 (5 bases). The ends were cut back, 0 bases at V and 3 bases at J, with 12 bases in the middle. The V gene's germline CDR1 is MRHNA and CDR2 SNTAGT. The CDR3 covers 16 residues.

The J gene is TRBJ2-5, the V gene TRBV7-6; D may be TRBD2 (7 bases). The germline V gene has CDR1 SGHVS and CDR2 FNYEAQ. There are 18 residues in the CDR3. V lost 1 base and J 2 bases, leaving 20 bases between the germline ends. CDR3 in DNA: TGTGCCAGCAGCTTAGTCGGGCCTTCAGAGGGGGGGCAAGAGACCCAGTACTTC. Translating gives CASSLVGPSEGGQETQYF.